A selection of T cell receptor beta chains follows, all from one sample in a study of memory CD4+ T cells and cytomegalovirus serostatus. TCRdb's table, derived via immunoSEQ multiplex PCR, lists solely in-frame clones and lacks some. Of about 27,000 clones in the sample, approximately 72% were seen once. Sample: memory CD4+ T cells from blood. These receptors came from an adult in good health and CMV-seronegative. The CDR3 runs from the conserved cysteine through the conserved F or W. Fields, in order: clone size, D gene, J gene, V gene, CDR3 protein, CDR3 DNA. The D gene is left open where the match is weak. Part of the rows lack a size; the others show once, few, many or a class for expanded clones.

- | - | TRBJ2-6 | TRBV7-2 | CASSPHRASGANVLTF | TGTGCCAGCAGCCCTCACAGAGCGTCAGGGGCCAACGTCCTGACTTTC
- | - | TRBJ1-1 | TRBV19 | CASSLRTATFEAFF | TGTGCCAGTAGTTTACGGACAGCGACCTTTGAAGCTTTCTTT
- | - | TRBJ2-7 | TRBV19 | CASSIVSGDTYEQYF | TGTGCCAGTAGTATAGTTTCCGGGGATACTTACGAGCAGTACTTC
- | - | TRBJ2-2 | TRBV5-1 | CASTAKVGANTGELFF | TGCGCCAGCACCGCCAAAGTGGGAGCGAACACCGGGGAGCTGTTTTTT
- | - | TRBJ2-7 | TRBV5-4 | CASSFDRTTYEQYF | TGTGCCAGCAGTTTTGACCGCACCACATACGAGCAGTACTTC
few | - | TRBJ1-1 | TRBV21-1 | CASTPAAGTGPFLNTEAFF | TGTGCCAGCACCCCCGCGGCAGGGACAGGGCCTTTTCTGAACACTGAAGCTTTCTTT
- | TRBD2 | TRBJ2-1 | TRBV7-8 | CASTKTSAPEQFF | TGTGCCAGCACTAAAACTAGCGCACCTGAGCAGTTCTTC
- | - | TRBJ1-2 | TRBV11-3 | CASSLESAGGYTF | TGTGCCAGCAGCTTAGAGTCAGCAGGTGGCTACACCTTC
- | - | TRBJ2-5 | TRBV27 | CASSLMAGARETQYF | TGTGCCAGCAGTTTAATGGCAGGAGCGCGGGAGACCCAGTACTTC
once | - | TRBJ1-4 | TRBV6-6 | CASSYSGEGGNEKLFF | TGTGCCAGCAGTTACTCGGGGGAGGGAGGAAATGAAAAACTGTTTTTT
once | - | TRBJ2-1 | TRBV5-4 | CASSSAGNEQFF | TGTGCCAGCAGCTCTGCGGGGAATGAGCAGTTCTTC
- | - | TRBJ1-1 | TRBV30 | CAWSWAGMNTEAFF | TGTGCCTGGAGTTGGGCAGGGATGAACACTGAAGCTTTCTTT
- | - | TRBJ2-7 | TRBV18 | CASSPGGTSYEQYF | TGTGCCAGCTCACCAGGGGGTACATCCTACGAGCAGTACTTC
- | - | TRBJ1-1 | TRBV6-1 | CASSDDRANTEAFF | TGTGCCAGCAGTGACGACCGGGCCAACACTGAAGCTTTCTTT
- | TRBD1 | TRBJ2-3 | TRBV19 | CASSIVGTGGSTDTQYF | TGTGCCAGTAGTATAGTCGGCACAGGGGGTAGCACAGATACGCAGTATTTT
- | - | TRBJ2-5 | TRBV7-2 | CASSFGAETQYF | TGTGCCAGCAGCTTTGGGGCGGAGACCCAGTACTTC
- | - | TRBJ2-3 | TRBV10-3 | CAISESSRVATDTQYF | TGTGCCATCAGTGAGTCGAGCAGGGTAGCCACAGATACGCAGTATTTT
few | - | TRBJ1-5 | TRBV28 | CASRLRQVLNQPQHF | TGTGCCAGCAGGTTAAGACAGGTTCTCAATCAGCCCCAGCATTTT
few | TRBD1 | TRBJ1-1 | TRBV14 | CASSQSQQGKHTEAFF | TGTGCCAGCAGCCAAAGTCAACAGGGGAAGCACACTGAAGCTTTCTTT
- | - | TRBJ1-2 | TRBV6-6 | CASSFNQALGYTF | TGTGCCAGCAGTTTCAACCAGGCACTGGGCTACACCTTC
once | - | TRBJ1-5 | TRBV5-1 | CASSQQGGNQPQHF | TGCGCCAGCAGCCAACAAGGGGGCAATCAGCCCCAGCATTTT
- | TRBD1 | TRBJ1-4 | TRBV7-8 | CASTTGSSNEKLFF | TGTGCCAGCACGACAGGGTCGTCTAATGAAAAACTGTTTTTT
- | - | TRBJ1-6 | TRBV10-2 | CASSDQTESSYNSPLHF | TGCGCCAGCAGTGACCAGACGGAAAGCTCCTATAATTCACCCCTCCACTTT
few | - | TRBJ1-1 | TRBV7-8 | CASSLGRNTEAFF | TGTGCCAGCAGCTTAGGGAGGAACACTGAAGCTTTCTTT
- | TRBD1 | TRBJ1-2 | TRBV2 | CASSVGRGRSSNYGYTF | TGTGCCAGCAGTGTCGGCAGGGGGCGAAGCTCTAACTATGGCTACACCTTC
- | - | TRBJ1-6 | TRBV28 | CASRDSDKGLWSPLHF | TGTGCCAGCAGAGATTCGGACAAGGGTTTATGGTCACCCCTCCACTTT
- | - | TRBJ1-6 | TRBV7-8 | CASRLTRDIGSPLHF | TGTGCCAGCAGACTGACCCGGGACATAGGTTCACCCCTCCACTTT
- | TRBD1 | TRBJ1-2 | TRBV19 | CASSVTGGGGYTF | TGTGCCAGTAGTGTGACAGGGGGCGGAGGCTACACCTTC
- | TRBD2 | TRBJ2-3 | TRBV6-5 | CASSGTSGEDTQYF | TGTGCCAGCAGCGGGACTAGCGGGGAGGATACGCAGTATTTT
- | - | TRBJ1-2 | TRBV7-2 | CASSLRPRAGDRYGYTF | TGTGCCAGCAGCCTTCGACCTCGGGCAGGGGACCGCTATGGCTACACCTTC
- | TRBD1 | TRBJ2-7 | TRBV7-6 | CASSLGGQAAYEQYF | TGTGCCAGCAGCTTAGGTGGACAGGCGGCCTACGAGCAGTACTTC
- | - | TRBJ1-6 | TRBV30 | CAWREVFNSPLHF | TGTGCCTGGAGGGAGGTTTTTAATTCACCCCTCCACTTT
once | - | TRBJ1-2 | TRBV28 | CASSLWEGGYTF | TGTGCCAGCAGTTTATGGGAGGGAGGCTACACCTTC
- | TRBD2 | TRBJ2-3 | TRBV11-2 | CASSLVSGGTDTQYF | TGTGCCAGCAGCTTAGTTAGCGGGGGTACAGATACGCAGTATTTT